This TCR beta chain was obtained from a study of regulatory T cells in long-lasting Graves disease. Time point described: newly diagnosed GD, antithyroid drugs for less than 3 months. PBMC RNA was the source of the TCR library. Building the TCR beta libraries relied on iRepertoire HTBI primers, and CDR3 regions underwent Arm-PCR. TCRdb fed the multiplex PCR reads into MiXCR, producing one record per CDR3 protein. The sample lists roughly 560,000 distinct CDR3 sequences; around 13% were seen once. The CDR3 totals 14 residues. From germline, CDR1 is KGHSH and CDR2 LQKENI. Trimming pared 3 bases from V and 4 bases from J, leaving 10 bases between. These data also featured in a second study, about T cells in Graves' hyperthyroidism and ophthalmopathy.

The receptor was isolated from a woman in her thirties with Graves disease. The specimen comprised peripheral blood mononuclear cells (PBMCs), sampled at new diagnosis, from a patient treated with antithyroid drugs. The rearrangement uses TRBV18 and TRBJ1-5; weak D call: TRBD1 (5 bases). CDR3 bases: TGTGCCAGCTCACCTGTGAAGGGGAATCAGCCCCAGCATTTT. Encoded protein: CASSPVKGNQPQHF.